This T cell receptor (beta chain) was documented in a study of T cell clusters in autoimmune cytopenias. As concerns this clonotype: The target antigen is unknown.

Study-wide results and caveats: TRB repertoire shifts in secondary cytopenia and chronic lymphocytic leukemia mostly reflected lymphoma, not autoimmunity. The cluster-lack signature was not seen for secondary cytopenia versus chronic lymphocytic leukemia. Clustering suggested that physiological T cell clusters were missing in primary autoimmune cytopenia patients.

TRB was amplified from 250 ng of peripheral blood genomic DNA per sample. This CDR3 contains 15 residues. Multiplex touch-down PCR amplified TRB using TRB-A and TRB-B pools in one tube. One entry per CDR3 protein, without DNA, is what TCRdb gives after re-calling the multiplex PCR reads. The sample's table shows 6,000 to 8,500 distinct CDR3 sequences. V usage is TRBV5-7 and J usage is TRBJ2-7; there is no DNA to check the TCRdb D call of TRBD2. TRBV5-7 counts as an open reading frame of uncertain function. This sequence was found in a human donor with an autoimmune cytopenia or autoimmune hepatitis (not recorded which). The sample was peripheral blood. The CDR3 protein is CASSNGLAGGYEQYF.